A selection of T cell receptor beta chains follows, all from one sample in a study of T cells in localized non-small cell lung cancer. This table comes from immunoSEQ multiplex PCR, and its TCRdb copy is limited to in-frame clones, with some not included. The profile shows about 46,000 clones, 81% of them singletons. The sample here was peripheral blood mononuclear cells, taken before any cancer treatment. The source of these receptors is a man between 35 and 75 years old with stage III lung adenocarcinoma. Each CDR3 is given with its conserved first and last residue. The order of the fields is D gene, V gene, J gene, CDR3 DNA, CDR3 protein. D genes are given only for firm matches.

>NA|TRBV19|TRBJ1-6
TGTGCCAGTAGTATCGGCATGAATAATTCACCCCTCCACTTT
CASSIGMNNSPLHF
>NA|TRBV2|TRBJ1-4
TGTGCCAGCAGAGATCCCCCCGGGGCTAATGAAAAACTGTTTTTT
CASRDPPGANEKLFF
>NA|TRBV7-2|TRBJ2-5
TGTGCCAGCAGCCGCTCCACGACAGGATCGGAGACCCAGTACTTC
CASSRSTTGSETQYF
>TRBD1|TRBV27|TRBJ1-1
TGTGCCAGCAGTTTAGGACAGGCAACAGGAGCTTTCTTT
CASSLGQATGAFF
>TRBD2|TRBV10-1|TRBJ2-3
TGCGCCAGCAGTGAGTCGAGTGCTAGCGGGGGTAGCACAGATACGCAGTATTTT
CASSESSASGGSTDTQYF
>NA|TRBV6-5|TRBJ2-5
TGTGCCAGCAGTTACGAGGGGTCAGAGGAGGAGACCCAGTACTTC
CASSYEGSEEETQYF
>TRBD1|TRBV7-3|TRBJ2-7
TGTGCCAGCAGCGAGGACAGGACCTACGAGCAGTACTTC
CASSEDRTYEQYF
>NA|TRBV11-3|TRBJ2-5
TGTGCCAGCAGCCAAGAAGGAAGGGGACAAGAGACCCAGTACTTC
CASSQEGRGQETQYF
>NA|TRBV2|TRBJ2-1
TGTGCCAGCAGTGAAGGCTCAGCTTACAATGAGCAATTCTTC
CASSEGSAYNEQFF
>TRBD1|TRBV5-1|TRBJ2-3
TGCGCCAGCAACCACCTAGGGGGCGGCACAGATACGCAGTATTTT
CASNHLGGGTDTQYF
>TRBD1|TRBV7-2|TRBJ2-7
TGTGCCAGCACCTTTGGGACAGGGCCCTACGAGCAGTACTTC
CASTFGTGPYEQYF